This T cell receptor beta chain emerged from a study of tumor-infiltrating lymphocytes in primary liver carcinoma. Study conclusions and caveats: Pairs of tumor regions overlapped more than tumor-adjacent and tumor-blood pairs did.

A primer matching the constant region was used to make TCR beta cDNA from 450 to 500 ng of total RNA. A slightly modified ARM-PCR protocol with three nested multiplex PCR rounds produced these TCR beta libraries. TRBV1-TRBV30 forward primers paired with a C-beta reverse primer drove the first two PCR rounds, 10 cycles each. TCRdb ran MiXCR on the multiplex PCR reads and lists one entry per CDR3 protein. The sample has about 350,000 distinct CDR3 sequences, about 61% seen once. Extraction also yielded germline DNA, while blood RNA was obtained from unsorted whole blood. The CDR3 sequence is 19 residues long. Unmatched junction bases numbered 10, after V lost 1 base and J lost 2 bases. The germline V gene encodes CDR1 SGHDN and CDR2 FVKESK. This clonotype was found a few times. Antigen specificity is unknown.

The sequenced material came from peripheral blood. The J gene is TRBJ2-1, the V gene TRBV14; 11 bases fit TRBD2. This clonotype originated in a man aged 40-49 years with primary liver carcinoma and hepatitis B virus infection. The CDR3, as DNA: TGTGCCAGCAGCCAAGGGCTAGCGGGAGGATCCCCAACCTACAATGAGCAGTTCTTC. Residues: CASSQGLAGGSPTYNEQFF.